Presented here are 17 T cell receptor beta chains from one specimen sequenced in a study of blood T cell repertoires in COVID-19 (dated by TCRdb to 2018 to 2020). The library was made by the immunoSEQ multiplex PCR assay. Imported from immuneACCESS, the table was reduced by TCRdb to in-frame sequences with V and J called. These copies leave out some clones; in studies compared against another copy, an unresolved V gene accounts for under half, and the cause of the remainder is not known. The sample table contains roughly 380,000 clones; only one count was recorded for roughly 80% of them. The ten largest clones take up over 0.95% of the sample. Source material: peripheral blood. The receptor source for this set is a human donor with acute or convalescent COVID-19. The donor label of this sample is uncertain.

DNA of the CDR3: TGTGCCAGCAGTTATCTCGGGGGCAATGAGCAGTTCTTC. Protein sequence: CASSYLGGNEQFF. V is TRBV6-2 or TRBV6-3 and J is TRBJ2-1, with D perhaps matching TRBD2 (6 bases). Germline lookup yields CDR1 MNHEY and CDR2 SVGEGT. This CDR3 comprises 13 residues. Trimming stripped 3 bases from V and 6 bases from J, with 9 bases between.

The CDR3 region is CASSDLSGVGTQYF. CDR3 nucleotide sequence: TGTGCCAGCAGTGACTTATCGGGGGTAGGGACCCAGTACTTC. The chain uses TRBV6-4 and TRBJ2-5, with D possibly being TRBD2 (6 bases). Germline CDR1 and CDR2: MRHNA and SNTAGT. V shed 1 base and J shed 7 bases, with 13 bases lying between them. This CDR3 has 14 amino acids.

This clone has only one observation. The chain uses TRBV7-2 and TRBJ1-3; D uncertain. Trimming shortened V by 1 base and J by 2 bases, and 15 bases separated the two germline ends. Germline-derived CDR1 and CDR2 are SGHTA and FQGNSA. This CDR3 comprises 17 residues. CDR3: CASSLVSGSWTGNTIYF. The CDR3 nucleotides read TGTGCCAGCAGCTTAGTTAGCGGCTCGTGGACTGGAAACACCATATATTTT.

The DNA of the CDR3 is TGTGCCAGCAGGGATAGGGGCGTTGATGAAAAACTGTTTTTT. Its protein is CASRDRGVDEKLFF. The gene calls are TRBV5-6 and TRBJ1-4; D possibly corresponds to TRBD1 (5 bases). Germline V gene data show CDR1 as SGHDT and CDR2 as YYEEEE. Trimming took off 5 bases at V and 6 bases at J, with 14 bases between the two ends. The CDR3 length is 14 residues. Looking up the rest from reference TRBV5-6 and TRBJ1-4 gives the full variable domain: DAGVTQSPTHLIKTRGQQVTLRCSPKSGHDTVSWYQQALGQGPQFIFQYYEEEERQRGNFPDRFSGHQFPNYSSELNVNALLLGDSALYLCASRDRGVDEKLFFGSGTQLSVL.

The chain joins TRBV11-2 to TRBJ2-1; D call uncertain. Trimming took off 1 base at V and 3 bases at J, with 7 bases between the two ends. Per the germline V gene, CDR1 is SGHAT and CDR2 is FQNNGV. The CDR3 contains 14 residues. The CDR3 spells CASSLVRIYNEQFF. Written as DNA, the CDR3 is TGTGCCAGCAGCTTAGTGCGGATCTACAATGAGCAGTTCTTC.

As for this clone: One junction end does not reproduce the germline sequence, and a read error may be involved. The V and J genes are TRBV18 and TRBJ2-1, with D possibly TRBD1 on 5 matching bases. This CDR3 region has 12 residues. Germline-derived CDR1 and CDR2 are KGHSH and LQKENI. The CDR3, as DNA: TGTGCCAGCTCACCCCAGGGTCCTGAGCAGATCTTC. Protein: CASSPQGPEQIF.

CDR3 sequence (DNA): TGTGCCAGTACTCCCGGCGGGGTCCACTATGGCTACACCTTC. Its protein product is CASTPGGVHYGYTF. V gene TRBV19 combines with J gene TRBJ1-2, with D uncertain. The germline CDR1 and CDR2 sequences are LNHDA and SQIVND (reference sequence). The V and J ends lost 7 bases and 3 bases respectively, with 15 bases between them. This CDR3 comprises 14 residues.

The chain uses TRBV11-2 and TRBJ1-2, with TRBD1 matching over 9 bases. Trimming removed 0 bases from V and 8 bases from J; junction bases left unmatched: 4. The CDR3 is 14 residues long. Germline CDR1 SGHAT, CDR2 FQNNGV. In nucleotides, the CDR3 is TGTGCCAGCAGCTTAGAACAGGGGGCGCAAGGCTACACCTTC. It specifies CASSLEQGAQGYTF.

This clone was counted many times. J is TRBJ1-2 and V is TRBV6-6, with 7 bases aligning to TRBD1. With V trimmed by 0 bases and J by 6 bases, 4 bases remained unmatched. Per the germline V gene, CDR1 is MNHNY and CDR2 is SVGAGI (reference sequence). The CDR3 length is 14 residues. The CDR3: CASSYSQGKNGYTF. CDR3 bases: TGTGCCAGCAGTTACTCACAGGGGAAAAATGGCTACACCTTC.

The gene calls are TRBV10-3 and TRBJ2-7; TRBD1 agrees at 10 bases. The CDR3 spans 15 residues. CDR1 is ENHRY, CDR2 SYGVKD, per germline. Trimming at V came to 6 bases and at J to 4 bases, leaving 9 bases not matched to a gene. The CDR3 here is CAISQPDRGQYEQYF. As DNA, the CDR3 is TGTGCCATCAGCCAGCCAGACAGGGGGCAATACGAGCAGTACTTC.

The chain has TRBV19 and TRBJ2-2, with TRBD1 matching over 8 bases. CDR3 length equals 15 residues. Germline CDR1 and CDR2: LNHDA and SQIVND (reference sequence). The junction had 2 bases not matched to a gene; V was cut back by 5 bases and J by 0 bases. CDR3 DNA: TGTGCCAGTAGTCCGGGACAGGCGAACACCGGGGAGCTGTTTTTT. Translation gives CASSPGQANTGELFF.

This chain connects TRBV6-6 to TRBJ2-1; TRBD2 matches at 13 bases. Germline V CDR1 and CDR2: MNHNY, SVGAGI (reference sequence). Trimming took 8 bases from V and 5 from J; bases not matched to a gene: 3. The CDR3 contains 14 residues. The CDR3 DNA follows: TGTGCCAGCGGCGGGACTAGCGGGAACAATGAGCAGTTCTTC. It yields the protein CASGGTSGNNEQFF.

This chain connects TRBV7-8 to TRBJ2-7, with D possibly matching TRBD2 (7 bases). Trimming stripped 8 bases from V and 6 bases from J, with 11 bases between. The germline V gene encodes CDR1 SGHVS and CDR2 FQNEAQ. The CDR3 has 11 amino acids. The CDR3 is CASGGGGEQYF. CDR3 coding DNA: TGTGCCAGCGGAGGGGGGGGCGAGCAGTACTTC.

The gene calls are TRBV29-1 and TRBJ2-1; D call uncertain. The V gene's germline CDR1 is SQVTM and CDR2 ANQGSEA. V lost 6 bases and J 1 base, leaving 13 bases between the germline ends. The CDR3 length is 14 residues. CDR3 nucleotide sequence: TGCAGCGTCCGAGAGACTCCGTCCTACAATGAGCAGTTCTTC. Amino acids: CSVRETPSYNEQFF.

The V gene is TRBV3-1 (or the pseudogene TRBV3-2), the J gene TRBJ2-2; the match to TRBD1 covers 9 bases. There are 15 residues in the CDR3. V lost 5 bases to trimming and J lost 4 bases; unmatched junction nucleotides: 5. CDR1 LGHDT and CDR2 YNNKEL come from the germline V gene (reference sequence). The CDR3 nucleotides read TGTGCCAGCAGCTCCGGGACAGGGACCACCGGGGAGCTGTTTTTT. As protein: CASSSGTGTTGELFF.

The CDR3 DNA is TGTGCCTGGAGCGAACAGGGCTTGGGCAATCAGCCCCAGCATTTT. It codes for CAWSEQGLGNQPQHF. This chain links TRBV30 with TRBJ1-5, with a weak D call TRBD1 (6 bases). Trimming pared 3 bases from V and 2 bases from J, leaving 14 bases between. From germline, CDR1 is GTSNPN and CDR2 SVGIG (reference sequence). There are 15 residues in the CDR3.

The V call is TRBV6-5, the J call TRBJ2-7, with D tentatively TRBD2 (5 bases). V was clipped by 4 bases and J by 3 bases, with 13 bases between them. Germline V gene data show CDR1 as MNHEY and CDR2 as SVGAGI. The CDR3 is 14 amino acids. Here the CDR3 DNA reads TGTGCCAGCAGTTCTCGGGGTGGTAGCTACGAGCAGTACTTC. Translating gives CASSSRGGSYEQYF.